The 26 T cell receptor beta chains presented below share a single source sample, sequenced in a study of early T cells in non-severe SARS-CoV-2 infection. TCRdb analysed the 5' RACE reads with MiXCR anew, one entry per CDR3 protein. This sample has 30,000 to 45,000 distinct CDR3 sequences, with approximately 6.3% found just once. The sequenced material came from whole blood. These receptors originate from an adult who was a healthcare worker with PCR-confirmed SARS-CoV-2 infection or an uninfected control (not recorded which).

This clonotype was counted at least ten times. The chain recombines TRBV4-1 with TRBJ2-7; 8 bases line up with TRBD1. This CDR3 is 15 amino acids long. Looked up from germline, CDR1 is MGHRA and CDR2 is YSYEKL. The junction had 4 bases not matched to a gene; V was cut back by 0 bases and J by 3 bases. This chain's CDR3 is CASSQEWTGRYEQYF. In DNA form, the CDR3 reads TGCGCCAGCAGCCAAGAATGGACAGGGCGCTACGAGCAGTACTTC.

This clonotype was seen ten or more times. The chain has TRBV5-1 and TRBJ2-1; 11 nucleotides agree with TRBD2. The ends lost 1 base at V and 0 bases at J; junction bases unmatched: 6. The germline V gene encodes CDR1 SGHRS and CDR2 YFSETQ. There are 18 residues in the CDR3. The CDR3 is CASSLIGSGRVSYNEQFF. In DNA, the CDR3 is TGCGCCAGCAGCTTGATTGGTAGCGGGAGGGTCTCCTACAATGAGCAGTTCTTC.

The rearrangement joins TRBV7-2 to TRBJ2-2; D is perhaps TRBD1 (7 bases). CDR3 length equals 16 residues. Germline V gene lookup returns CDR1 SGHTA and CDR2 FQGNSA. V lost 4 bases and J lost 7, with 19 bases in between. The CDR3 spells CASSSKAGQLGGELFF. The CDR3 DNA sequence: TGTGCCAGCAGCTCCAAGGCGGGACAGTTGGGCGGGGAGCTGTTTTTT.

This clonotype appeared many times. The rearrangement links TRBV15 to TRBJ1-5, with TRBD1 identical over 7 bases. With V trimmed by 5 bases and J by 3 bases, 7 bases remained unmatched. This CDR3 contains 15 residues. Per germline, CDR1 LNHNV and CDR2 YYDKDF (reference sequence). CDR3 region: CATSRVTGYNQPQHF. The CDR3 DNA reads TGTGCCACCAGCCGCGTGACAGGGTACAATCAGCCCCAGCATTTT. Full variable domain (remainder filled in from reference TRBV15 and TRBJ1-5): DAMVIQNPRYQVTQFGKPVTLSCSQTLNHNVMYWYQQKSSQAPKLLFHYYDKDFNNEADTPDNFQSRRPNTSFCFLDIRSPGLGDTAMYLCATSRVTGYNQPQHFGDGTRLSIL.

This clonotype was picked up a small number of times. The rearrangement uses TRBV11-2 and TRBJ2-5; TRBD2 matches at 7 bases. The CDR3 has 13 residues. V was pared by 5 bases and J by 9 bases, with 9 bases of the junction left unmatched. Per germline, CDR1 SGHAT and CDR2 FQNNGV. Here the CDR3 DNA reads TGTGCCAGCAGCCTTACGAGGGCGGGAGCCCAGTACTTC. This sequence encodes CASSLTRAGAQYF.

The sample holds many counts of this clonotype. The chain joins TRBV11-2 to TRBJ2-7, with 7 nucleotides matching TRBD2. CDR1 and CDR2 (germline): SGHAT, FQNNGV. The trim removed 7 bases at V and 2 bases at J, leaving 8 bases unmatched. The CDR3 contains 14 residues. The CDR3 sequence: CASKDWAGAYEQYF. Written as DNA, the CDR3 is TGTGCCAGCAAAGACTGGGCGGGGGCCTACGAGCAGTACTTC.

This clonotype was observed at least ten times. The J gene is TRBJ2-1, the V gene TRBV4-3, with 13 bases that match TRBD2. J was trimmed by 7 bases and V by 4 bases; bases with no gene match: 13. Germline CDR1 is LGHNA and CDR2 is YSLEER. The CDR3 is made up of 18 amino acids. For the CDR3, the DNA is TGCGCCAGCAGCCGCTCACTAGCGGGGGGGCCCAGTGGGAATGAGCAGTTCTTC. Translation gives CASSRSLAGGPSGNEQFF.

This clonotype appeared a few times. The V call is TRBV27, the J call TRBJ1-1; D remains unclear. Trimming removed 8 bases at V and 3 bases at J, with 13 bases between. The germline V gene encodes CDR1 MNHEY and CDR2 SMNVEV (reference sequence). This CDR3 comprises 13 residues. As DNA, the CDR3 is TGTGCCAGCTCCGTTTGGGGAGACACTGAAGCTTTCTTT. It yields the protein CASSVWGDTEAFF.

This clonotype was detected ten times or more. The chain couples TRBV6-6 to TRBJ2-5, with 8 bases identical to TRBD1. The CDR3 is 15 residues long. V lost 6 bases and J lost 2; bases outside the gene matches: 8. Germline-derived CDR1 and CDR2 are MNHNY and SVGAGI (reference sequence). Here the CDR3 reads CASSSPRDRQETQYF. Here the CDR3 DNA reads TGTGCCAGCAGCTCGCCCCGGGACAGGCAAGAGACCCAGTACTTC.

This clonotype was seen repeatedly, ten times or more. The CDR3 reads CASSYSIAAGHTEAFF. Written as DNA, the CDR3 is TGTGCCAGCAGTTACTCGATTGCGGCCGGGCACACTGAAGCTTTCTTT. This rearrangement joins TRBV6-5 to TRBJ1-1; no firm D call. CDR3 length equals 16 residues. Germline CDR1 reads MNHEY; CDR2 reads SVGAGI. Trimming removed 0 bases at V and 3 bases at J, with 14 bases between.

This clonotype has more than one count but fewer than ten. The V gene is TRBV12-3 or TRBV12-4, the J gene TRBJ1-5, with TRBD1 matching over 7 bases. J lost 1 base, V lost 5 bases, and 8 bases had no gene match. The CDR3 consists of 16 residues. CDR3 sequence (DNA): TGTGCCAGCAGTCCTGCCGGGACAGCGAGCAATCAGCCCCAGCATTTT. This encodes CASSPAGTASNQPQHF.

This clonotype was counted many times. The germline gene is not matched at one end of the junction; a read error may be the cause. V and J are TRBV7-2 and TRBJ1-1, with 8 positions matching TRBD1. Germline V gives CDR1 SGHTA, CDR2 FQGNSA. The CDR3 loop spans 14 amino acids. CDR3 region: CASSLRGGQGEVLF. For the CDR3, the DNA is TGTGCCAGCAGCTTAAGGGGAGGACAGGGAGAGGTTCTCTTT.

This clonotype is judged medium-sized. The genes are TRBV12-3 or TRBV12-4 and TRBJ1-6, with D perhaps matching TRBD1 (6 bases). Trimming stripped 6 bases from V and 7 bases from J, with 10 bases between. This CDR3 region has 13 residues. In DNA, the CDR3 is TGTGCCAGCAGGTTAACAGGGAATTCACCCCTCCACTTT. This codes for CASRLTGNSPLHF.

This clonotype was observed at least ten times. The J gene is TRBJ2-1, the V gene TRBV5-4; D not resolved. Per germline, CDR1 SGHNT and CDR2 YYREEE (reference sequence). This CDR3 spans 13 amino acids. The V and J ends lost 2 bases and 3 bases respectively, with 6 bases between them. CDR3 loop: CASSFTNYNEQFF. The CDR3 DNA reads as TGTGCCAGCAGCTTTACTAACTACAATGAGCAGTTCTTC.

This clonotype was observed at least ten times. This chain joins TRBV12-3 or TRBV12-4 and TRBJ1-2; 9 nucleotides match TRBD1. The CDR3 extends over 17 amino acids. The V segment lost 5 bases and the J segment 2 bases; nucleotides outside the gene matches: 12. This CDR3 is CASSTGQGVEGNYGYTF. DNA of the CDR3: TGTGCCAGCAGTACGGGACAGGGTGTCGAGGGGAACTATGGCTACACCTTC.

This clonotype was recorded many times. The CDR3 reads CSARSMLPRDRGKGNIQYF. In DNA, the CDR3 is TGCAGTGCTAGATCCATGCTCCCACGGGACAGGGGGAAGGGGAACATTCAGTACTTC. The chain carries TRBV20-1 and TRBJ2-4, with 11 bases lining up with TRBD1. CDR1 and CDR2 (germline): DFQATT, SNEGSKA (reference sequence). V dropped 2 bases and J dropped 7; count of bases not matched to a gene: 19. The CDR3 spans 19 residues.

The V call is TRBV20-1, the J call TRBJ2-3, with D possibly TRBD1 on 5 matching bases. Germline CDR1 and CDR2: DFQATT and SNEGSKA (reference sequence). V was clipped by 4 bases and J by 2 bases, with 16 bases between them. This CDR3 spans 15 amino acids. The CDR3 region is CSANGAQIPTDTQYF. The CDR3 region has the DNA TGCAGTGCTAATGGGGCTCAAATCCCCACAGATACGCAGTATTTT.

V gene TRBV4-2 combines with J gene TRBJ2-5; TRBD1 matches at 8 bases. CDR1 LGHNA and CDR2 YNFKEQ come from the germline V gene. CDR3 size: 15 residues. V shed 0 bases and J 2 bases; nucleotides not matched to a gene: 2. CDR3 bases: TGTGCCAGCAGCCAAGATACAGGGGGGCAAGAGACCCAGTACTTC. Translating gives CASSQDTGGQETQYF.

Ten or more counts support this clonotype. The chain carries TRBV18 and TRBJ1-2; D possibly corresponds to TRBD1 (5 bases). Germline CDR1 is KGHSH and CDR2 is LQKENI. The CDR3 has 14 residues. Deletions cut 3 bases from V and 4 bases from J, with 12 bases between. The chain's CDR3 is CASSPGTEFYGYTF. The CDR3 nucleotides are TGTGCCAGCTCACCCGGGACGGAATTCTATGGCTACACCTTC.

This clonotype was seen ten or more times. The J gene is TRBJ2-1, the V gene TRBV18; 11 bases fit TRBD1. With V trimmed by 4 bases and J by 3 bases, 5 bases remained unmatched. The length of the CDR3 is 16 residues. Per germline, CDR1 KGHSH and CDR2 LQKENI. CDR3 nucleotides: TGTGCCAGCTCACGAGCCGGGACAGGGGGCTACAATGAGCAGTTCTTC. It encodes CASSRAGTGGYNEQFF.

This clonotype was seen only a few times. The chain is built from TRBV6-5 and TRBJ2-3; D remains unclear. Looked up from germline, CDR1 is MNHEY and CDR2 is SVGAGI. V lost 6 bases and J lost 1, with 8 bases in between. This CDR3 has 13 amino acids. This chain's CDR3 is CASRKGGTDTQYF. The CDR3 DNA reads TGTGCCAGCAGAAAGGGCGGCACAGATACGCAGTATTTT.

This clonotype showed up many times. The chain combines TRBV7-2 with TRBJ1-4, with 8 bases matching TRBD1. The CDR3 sequence is 17 residues long. The trim removed 1 base at V and 8 bases at J, leaving 12 bases unmatched. The germline V gene encodes CDR1 SGHTA and CDR2 FQGNSA. The CDR3 reads CASSLGGGQGAREKLFF. CDR3 in DNA: TGTGCCAGCAGCTTAGGAGGCGGCCAGGGGGCTCGAGAAAAACTGTTTTTT. The variable domain in full, with the rest retrieved from reference TRBV7-2 and TRBJ1-4, is GAGVSQSPSNKVTEKGKDVELRCDPISGHTALYWYRQSLGQGLEFLIYFQGNSAPDKSGLPSDRFSAERTGGSVSTLTIQRTQQEDSAVYLCASSLGGGQGAREKLFFGSGTQLSVL.

This clonotype has a count of ten or more. The chain recombines TRBV11-2 with TRBJ2-5; D may be TRBD2 (6 bases). Germline CDR1 and CDR2: SGHAT and FQNNGV. The V end lost 0 bases, the J end lost 6 bases, and 14 bases lay between the germline ends. This CDR3 is built from 15 residues. The chain's CDR3 is CASSLDRMEGKTQYF. Written as DNA, the CDR3 is TGTGCCAGCAGCTTAGACAGGATGGAGGGAAAGACCCAGTACTTC.

This clonotype was counted ten times or more. The rearrangement links TRBV24-1 to TRBJ2-5, with 10 bases fitting TRBD2. The CDR3 has 16 residues. Germline V gene data show CDR1 as KGHDR and CDR2 as SFDVKD. The V gene end was trimmed by 4 bases and the J gene end by 2 bases; junction bases not matched to a gene: 6. CDR3 sequence: CATSEYSGGTQETQYF. CDR3 nucleotide sequence: TGTGCCACCAGTGAATATAGCGGGGGGACACAAGAGACCCAGTACTTC.

At least ten counts were recorded for this clonotype. The chain has TRBV18 and TRBJ1-2, with D uncertain. Germline V gives CDR1 KGHSH, CDR2 LQKENI. The ends were cut back, 3 bases at V and 0 bases at J, with 11 bases in the middle. The CDR3 is 15 amino acids. The CDR3 DNA reads as TGTGCCAGCTCACCCCGAACAGAACCTAACTATGGCTACACCTTC. Translation: CASSPRTEPNYGYTF.

This clonotype was detected ten times or more. The V call is TRBV29-1, the J call TRBJ2-7; the D call may be TRBD1 or TRBD2 (5 bases each). V was pared by 4 bases and J by 6 bases, with 10 bases between. The CDR3 is 11 residues long. Germline CDR1 SQVTM, CDR2 ANQGSEA. CDR3 amino acids: CSVGRDVEQYF. CDR3 bases: TGCAGCGTTGGCCGGGACGTCGAGCAGTACTTC.